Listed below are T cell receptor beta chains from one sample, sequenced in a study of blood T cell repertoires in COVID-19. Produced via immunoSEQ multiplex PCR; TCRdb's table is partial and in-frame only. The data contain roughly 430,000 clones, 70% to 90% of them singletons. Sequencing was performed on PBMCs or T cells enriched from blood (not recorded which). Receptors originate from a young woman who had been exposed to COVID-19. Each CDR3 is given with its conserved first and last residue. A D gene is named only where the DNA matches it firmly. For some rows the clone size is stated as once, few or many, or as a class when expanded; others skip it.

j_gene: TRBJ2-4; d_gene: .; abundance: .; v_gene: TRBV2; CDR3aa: CASRGDTKNIQYF; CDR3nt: TGTGCCAGCAGGGGGGACACGAAAAACATTCAGTACTTC
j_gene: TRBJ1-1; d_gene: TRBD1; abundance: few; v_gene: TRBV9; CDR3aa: CASSVQGAAEAFF; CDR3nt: TGTGCCAGCAGCGTCCAGGGGGCAGCTGAAGCTTTCTTT
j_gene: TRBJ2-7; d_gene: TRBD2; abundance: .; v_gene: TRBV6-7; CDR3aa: CASPSGKSEQYF; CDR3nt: TGTGCCAGCCCTAGCGGGAAGAGCGAGCAGTACTTC
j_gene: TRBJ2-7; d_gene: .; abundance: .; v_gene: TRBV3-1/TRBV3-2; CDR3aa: CASSHRETVIYEQYF; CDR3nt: TGTGCCAGCAGCCACCGAGAGACAGTGATTTACGAGCAGTACTTC
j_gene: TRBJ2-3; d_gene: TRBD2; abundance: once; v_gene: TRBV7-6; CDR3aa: CASSLISGSSDTQYF; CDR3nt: TGTGCCAGCAGCTTAATTAGCGGGAGCTCAGATACGCAGTATTTT
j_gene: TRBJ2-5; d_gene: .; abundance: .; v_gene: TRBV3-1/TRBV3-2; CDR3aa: CASSQGRSETQYF; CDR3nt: TGTGCCAGCAGCCAAGGGAGGTCAGAGACCCAGTACTTC
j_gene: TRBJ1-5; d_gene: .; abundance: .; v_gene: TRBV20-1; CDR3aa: CSASSWMWQGNQPQHF; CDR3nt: TGCAGTGCTAGTTCGTGGATGTGGCAGGGCAATCAGCCCCAGCATTTT
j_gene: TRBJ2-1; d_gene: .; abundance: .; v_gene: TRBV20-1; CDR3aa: CSASGDIQQFF; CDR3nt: TGCAGTGCTAGCGGGGACATTCAGCAGTTCTTC
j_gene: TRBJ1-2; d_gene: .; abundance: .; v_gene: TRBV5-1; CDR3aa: CASSWRVGDYGYTF; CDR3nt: TGCGCCAGCAGCTGGCGGGTCGGGGACTATGGCTACACCTTC
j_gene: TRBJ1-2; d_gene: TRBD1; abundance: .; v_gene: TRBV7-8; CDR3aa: CASSLDTGGAGYTF; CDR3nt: TGTGCCAGCAGCTTAGATACAGGGGGCGCTGGCTACACCTTC
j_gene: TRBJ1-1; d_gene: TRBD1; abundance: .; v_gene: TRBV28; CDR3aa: CASSSTGGNTEAFF; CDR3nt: TGTGCCAGCAGTTCGACAGGGGGGAACACTGAAGCTTTCTTT
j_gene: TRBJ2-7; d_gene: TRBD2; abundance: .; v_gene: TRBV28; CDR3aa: CASSFFSGKGEQYF; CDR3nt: TGTGCCAGCAGTTTCTTTAGCGGGAAGGGTGAGCAGTACTTC
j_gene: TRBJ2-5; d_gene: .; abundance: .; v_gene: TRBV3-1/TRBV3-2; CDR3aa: CASSQVRLANWETQYF; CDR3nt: TGTGCCAGCAGCCAAGTCCGGCTAGCTAATTGGGAGACCCAGTACTTC
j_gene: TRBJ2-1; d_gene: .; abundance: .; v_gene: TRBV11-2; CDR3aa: CASTPQEGYNEQFF; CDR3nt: TGTGCCAGCACCCCCCAGGAGGGTTACAATGAGCAGTTCTTC
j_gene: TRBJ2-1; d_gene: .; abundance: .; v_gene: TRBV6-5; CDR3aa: CASSPGGGGYNEQFF; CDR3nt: TGTGCCAGCAGCCCCGGGGGCGGGGGATACAATGAGCAGTTCTTC
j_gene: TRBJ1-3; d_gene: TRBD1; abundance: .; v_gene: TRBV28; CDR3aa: CASRGTGANSGNTIYF; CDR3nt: TGTGCCAGCAGGGGGACAGGGGCGAACTCTGGAAACACCATATATTTT
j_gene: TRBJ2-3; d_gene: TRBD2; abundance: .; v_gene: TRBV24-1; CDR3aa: CATSESGTSGGALFTDTQYF; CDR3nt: TGTGCCACCAGTGAATCCGGGACTAGCGGGGGAGCTCTTTTCACAGATACGCAGTATTTT
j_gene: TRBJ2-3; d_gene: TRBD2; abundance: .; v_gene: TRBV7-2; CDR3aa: CASSPNSGGYTDTQYF; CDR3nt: TGTGCCAGCAGCCCCAATAGCGGGGGGTACACAGATACGCAGTATTTT
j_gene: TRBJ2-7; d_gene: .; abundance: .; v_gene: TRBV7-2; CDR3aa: CASSFYRDSYEQYF; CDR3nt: TGTGCCAGCAGCTTTTACAGGGACTCCTACGAGCAGTACTTC
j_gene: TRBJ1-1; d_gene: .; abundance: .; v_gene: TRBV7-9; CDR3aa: CASSLMSRGTEAFF; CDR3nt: TGTGCCAGCAGCTTAATGTCTCGGGGCACTGAAGCTTTCTTT
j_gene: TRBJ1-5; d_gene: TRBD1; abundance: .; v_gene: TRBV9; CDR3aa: CASSPWDRSDQPQHF; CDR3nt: TGTGCCAGCAGCCCTTGGGACAGATCCGATCAGCCCCAGCATTTT
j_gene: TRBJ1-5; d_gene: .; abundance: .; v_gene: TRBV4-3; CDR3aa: CASSTQEGQPQHF; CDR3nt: TGCGCCAGCAGCACCCAGGAGGGACAGCCCCAGCATTTT
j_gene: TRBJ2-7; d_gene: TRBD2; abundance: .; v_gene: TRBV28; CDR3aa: CATLPLASGSYEQYF; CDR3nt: TGTGCCACTCTCCCCCTCGCTAGCGGATCCTACGAGCAGTACTTC
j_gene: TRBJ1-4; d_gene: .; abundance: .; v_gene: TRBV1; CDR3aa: CTSSQATVLNEKLFF; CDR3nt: TGCACCAGCAGCCAAGCGACAGTTCTCAATGAAAAACTGTTTTTT
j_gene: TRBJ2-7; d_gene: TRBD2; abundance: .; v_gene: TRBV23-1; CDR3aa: CASSEGFKREAFPYEQYF; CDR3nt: TGCGCCAGCAGTGAGGGATTTAAGCGGGAGGCCTTTCCCTACGAGCAGTACTTC
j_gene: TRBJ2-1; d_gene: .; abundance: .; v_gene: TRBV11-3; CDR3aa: CASSSGAGDSYNEQFF; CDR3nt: TGTGCCAGCAGCTCAGGGGCGGGGGATTCCTACAATGAGCAGTTCTTC
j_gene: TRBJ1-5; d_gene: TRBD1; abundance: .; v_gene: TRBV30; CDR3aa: CAWDGTGGGQPQHF; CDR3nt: TGTGCCTGGGATGGGACAGGGGGCGGTCAGCCCCAGCATTTT
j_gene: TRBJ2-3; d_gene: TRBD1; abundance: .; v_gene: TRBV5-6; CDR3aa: CASSLRTGLHTDTQYF; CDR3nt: TGTGCCAGCAGCTTAAGGACAGGGTTACACACAGATACGCAGTATTTT
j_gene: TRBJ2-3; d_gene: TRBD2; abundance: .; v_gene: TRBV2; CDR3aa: CASSVTSGGTLTDTQYF; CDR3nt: TGTGCCAGCAGTGTAACTAGCGGGGGGACTCTCACAGATACGCAGTATTTT
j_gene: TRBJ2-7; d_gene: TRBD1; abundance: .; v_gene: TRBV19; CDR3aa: CASSIGGGRSYEQYF; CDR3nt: TGTGCCAGTAGTATAGGAGGGGGCCGCTCCTACGAGCAGTACTTC
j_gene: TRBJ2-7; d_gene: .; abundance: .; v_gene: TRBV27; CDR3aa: CASSPPAHYEQYF; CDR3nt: TGTGCCAGCAGTCCCCCAGCGCACTACGAGCAGTACTTC
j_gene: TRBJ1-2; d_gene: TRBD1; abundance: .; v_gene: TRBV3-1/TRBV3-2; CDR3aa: CASSQAGTGATYGYTF; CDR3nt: TGTGCCAGCAGCCAAGCCGGGACAGGGGCAACCTATGGCTACACCTTC
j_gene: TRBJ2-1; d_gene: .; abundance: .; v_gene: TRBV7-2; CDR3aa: CASSISGSSYNEQFF; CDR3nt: TGTGCCAGCAGCATTAGCGGTAGCTCCTACAATGAGCAGTTCTTC
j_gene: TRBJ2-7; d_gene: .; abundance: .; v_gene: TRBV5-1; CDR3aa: CASSSADSGGYEQYF; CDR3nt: TGCGCCAGCAGCTCGGCGGACAGCGGCGGCTACGAGCAGTACTTC
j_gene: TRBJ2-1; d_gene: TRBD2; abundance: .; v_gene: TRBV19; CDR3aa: CASSIGLLAGISYNEQFF; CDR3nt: TGTGCCAGTAGTATAGGTTTGCTAGCGGGAATATCCTACAATGAGCAGTTCTTC
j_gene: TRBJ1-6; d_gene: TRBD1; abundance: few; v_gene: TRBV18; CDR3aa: CASSQGQNSPLHF; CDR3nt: TGTGCCAGCTCACAGGGACAGAATTCACCCCTCCACTTT
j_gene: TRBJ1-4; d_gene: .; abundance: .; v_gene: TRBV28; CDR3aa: CASSFPGDSGLTNEKLFF; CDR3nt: TGTGCCAGCAGTTTCCCAGGTGACAGCGGGCTAACTAATGAAAAACTGTTTTTT
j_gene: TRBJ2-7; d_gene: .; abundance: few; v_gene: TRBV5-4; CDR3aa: CASSWGDSYEQYF; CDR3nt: TGTGCCAGCAGCTGGGGGGACTCCTACGAGCAGTACTTC
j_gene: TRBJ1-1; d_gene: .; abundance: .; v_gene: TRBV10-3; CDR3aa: CAIRKDSPNTEAFF; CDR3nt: TGTGCCATCAGAAAGGACAGCCCGAACACTGAAGCTTTCTTT
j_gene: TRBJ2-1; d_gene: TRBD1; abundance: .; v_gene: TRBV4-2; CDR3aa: CASSLSDRDSYNEQFF; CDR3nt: TGTGCCAGCAGCCTATCAGACAGGGACTCCTACAATGAGCAGTTCTTC
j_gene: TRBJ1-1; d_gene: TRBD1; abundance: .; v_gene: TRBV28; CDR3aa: CASSSDRVLNTEAFF; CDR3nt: TGTGCCAGCAGTTCCGACAGGGTCCTGAACACTGAAGCTTTCTTT
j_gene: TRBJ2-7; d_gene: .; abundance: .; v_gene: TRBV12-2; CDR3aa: CASRSPGTGGKSYEQYF; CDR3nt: TGTGCAAGTCGCTCCCCCGGGACAGGGGGTAAGTCCTACGAGCAGTACTTC
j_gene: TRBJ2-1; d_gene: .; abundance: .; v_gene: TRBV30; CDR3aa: CAWDGRGGLGEQFF; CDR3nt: TGTGCCTGGGACGGACGAGGGGGTCTTGGTGAGCAGTTCTTC
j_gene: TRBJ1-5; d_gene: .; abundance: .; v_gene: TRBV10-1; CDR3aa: CASSQGYQPQHF; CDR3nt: TGCGCCAGCAGCCAGGGTTATCAGCCCCAGCATTTT
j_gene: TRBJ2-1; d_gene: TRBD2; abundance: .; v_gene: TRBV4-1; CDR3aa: CASSNRTSGRVWEQFF; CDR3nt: TGCGCCAGCAGCAATCGGACTAGCGGGAGAGTATGGGAGCAGTTCTTC